The 17 T cell receptor beta chains given below trace back to one sample, sequenced in a study of T cells after yellow fever vaccination. TCRdb fed the 5' RACE reads into MiXCR, producing one record per CDR3 protein. The sample records 450,000 to 650,000 distinct CDR3 sequences, about a fifth being singletons. Sample: PBMCs, taken about 21 days after the first yellow fever vaccination. The receptor set was obtained from a man between 18 and 29 years old who received the YFV17D yellow fever vaccine.

V is TRBV29-1 and J is TRBJ2-3; weak D call: TRBD2 (7 bases). V gave up 4 bases and J gave up 1 base, with 18 bases separating them. The V gene's germline CDR1 is SQVTM and CDR2 ANQGSEA. The CDR3 spans 16 residues. The CDR3 loop reads CSVASGGLGGTDTQYF. CDR3 coding DNA: TGCAGCGTTGCCTCCGGGGGGCTGGGAGGCACAGATACGCAGTATTTT.

The gene calls are TRBV12-3 or TRBV12-4 and TRBJ2-7; TRBD1 matches 7 bases. Germline trimming cut 6 bases from V and 3 bases from J; bases unmatched to any gene: 11. This CDR3 has 15 residues. CDR3 nucleotides: TGTGCCAGCAGCCCAACTGGGGACAGTCGCTACGAGCAGTACTTC. This sequence encodes CASSPTGDSRYEQYF.

This clonotype was seen more than once but under ten times. The chain recombines TRBV7-9 with TRBJ2-3; D gene unclear. Germline V CDR1 and CDR2: SEHNR, FQNEAQ (reference sequence). The CDR3 contains 13 residues. The germline V and J ends were trimmed by 5 bases and 0 bases, with 6 bases remaining between them. CDR3 residues: CASSPFSTDTQYF. CDR3 coding DNA: TGTGCCAGCAGCCCATTTAGCACAGATACGCAGTATTTT.

This clonotype was seen only a few times. The rearrangement joins TRBV5-1 to TRBJ1-1, with D unresolved. Germline CDR1 SGHRS, CDR2 YFSETQ. The CDR3 length is 15 residues. The ends were cut back, 1 base at V and 1 base at J, with 11 bases in the middle. CDR3 protein: CASSLRVTTNTEAFF. DNA of the CDR3: TGCGCCAGCAGCTTGAGGGTCACTACGAACACTGAAGCTTTCTTT.

The chain combines TRBV23-1 with TRBJ2-5; D is unresolved. TRBV23-1 is sorted into the ORF group, with uncertain function. The germline V and J ends were trimmed by 8 bases and 5 bases, with 12 bases remaining between them. This CDR3 comprises 12 residues. CDR3 nucleotide sequence: TGCGCCAGCTCGGTCCGCCGGGAGACCCAGTACTTC. It is translated as CASSVRRETQYF.

The chain uses TRBV6-1 and TRBJ2-5; 9 positions agree with TRBD1. The germline V gene encodes CDR1 MNHNS and CDR2 SASEGT. After removal of 6 bases from V and 0 bases from J, the junction contained 8 bases not matched to a gene. This CDR3 contains 16 residues. In DNA form, the CDR3 reads TGTGCCAGCAGGCCGAGGACAGGGGCCTACCAAGAGACCCAGTACTTC. It encodes CASRPRTGAYQETQYF.

The V and J genes are TRBV7-2 and TRBJ2-1, with D hard to call. Germline-derived CDR1 and CDR2 are SGHTA and FQGNSA. V lost 4 bases to trimming and J lost 4 bases, with 11 bases between them. CDR3 size: 14 residues. DNA of the CDR3: TGTGCCAGCAGCTCCCGCGCGGCTTACAATGAGCAGTTCTTC. This gives the protein CASSSRAAYNEQFF.

The V and J genes are TRBV6-2 or TRBV6-3 and TRBJ2-1, with TRBD2 as a possible D gene (6 bases). The CDR3 loop spans 13 amino acids. Germline V gene sequence: CDR1 MNHEY, CDR2 SVGEGT. Trimming shortened V by 2 bases and J by 8 bases, and 10 bases separated the two germline ends. The CDR3 nucleotides are TGTGCCAGCAGTTACCGGGGAGGAGATGAGCAGTTCTTC. As protein: CASSYRGGDEQFF.

The chain combines TRBV9 with TRBJ2-2; D gene unclear. CDR3 size: 12 residues. Germline lookup yields CDR1 SGDLS and CDR2 YYNGEE. The V end was cut by 1 base, the J end by 5 bases, with 3 bases between. The CDR3 DNA follows: TGTGCCAGCAGCGTATTAACCGGGGAGCTGTTTTTT. Protein: CASSVLTGELFF. Together with reference TRBV9 and TRBJ2-2, the CDR3 gives the full variable domain: DSGVTQTPKHLITATGQRVTLRCSPRSGDLSVYWYQQSLDQGLQFLIQYYNGEERAKGNILERFSAQQFPDLHSELNLSSLELGDSALYFCASSVLTGELFFGEGSRLTVL.

This clonotype was found a few times. The J gene is TRBJ2-2, the V gene TRBV5-4; D is unresolved. CDR1 SGHNT and CDR2 YYREEE come from the germline V gene (reference sequence). The CDR3 extends over 13 amino acids. The ends were cut back, 3 bases at V and 5 bases at J, with 8 bases in the middle. This CDR3 reads CASSWLGTGELFF. DNA of the CDR3: TGTGCCAGCAGCTGGTTGGGGACCGGGGAGCTGTTTTTT.

The chain uses TRBV9 and TRBJ2-1; D unresolved. Germline values: CDR1 SGDLS, CDR2 YYNGEE. Trimming took off 3 bases at V and 6 bases at J, with 10 bases between the two ends. CDR3 length equals 13 residues. The CDR3 reads CASSARRSNEQFF. The CDR3 region has the DNA TGTGCCAGCAGCGCCCGTCGTTCCAATGAGCAGTTCTTC.

This rearrangement joins TRBV7-9 to TRBJ2-2; D gene unclear. V lost 1 base and J 7 bases, leaving 7 bases between the germline ends. This CDR3 has 13 amino acids. Germline V gene sequence: CDR1 SEHNR, CDR2 FQNEAQ (reference sequence). The CDR3 loop reads CASSLGNGGELFF. CDR3 DNA: TGTGCCAGCAGCTTAGGAAACGGCGGGGAGCTGTTTTTT. The variable domain in full, with the rest retrieved from reference TRBV7-9 and TRBJ2-2, is DTGVSQNPRHKITKRGQNVTFRCDPISEHNRLYWYRQTLGQGPEFLTYFQNEAQLEKSRLLSDRFSAERPKGSFSTLEIQRTEQGDSAMYLCASSLGNGGELFFGEGSRLTVL.

This clonotype was seen a handful of times. This chain uses TRBV7-3 with TRBJ2-3, with unresolved D. The CDR3 contains 12 residues. V lost 7 bases and J lost 4, with 9 bases in between. Germline-derived CDR1 and CDR2 are SGHTA and FQGTGA. The CDR3 here is CASTDIPDTQYF. The CDR3 bases are TGTGCCAGCACTGACATCCCAGATACGCAGTATTTT. The variable domain in full, completed from reference TRBV7-3 and TRBJ2-3, reads GAGVSQTPSNKVTEKGKYVELRCDPISGHTALYWYRQSLGQGPEFLIYFQGTGAADDSGLPNDRFFAVRPEGSVSTLKIQRTERGDSAVYLCASTDIPDTQYFGPGTRLTVL.

There are many counts of this clonotype. The J gene is TRBJ2-5, the V gene TRBV7-2; unclear D gene. Germline CDR1 is SGHTA and CDR2 is FQGNSA. V gave up 5 bases and J gave up 1 base, with 8 bases separating them. The CDR3 consists of 13 residues. The CDR3 sequence is CASSPLTQETQYF. CDR3 sequence (DNA): TGTGCCAGCAGCCCCTTAACCCAAGAGACCCAGTACTTC. The full variable domain, its missing parts supplied by reference TRBV7-2 and TRBJ2-5, is GAGVSQSPSNKVTEKGKDVELRCDPISGHTALYWYRQSLGQGLEFLIYFQGNSAPDKSGLPSDRFSAERTGGSVSTLTIQRTQQEDSAVYLCASSPLTQETQYFGPGTRLLVL.

The sample holds a few counts of this clonotype. The chain joins TRBV20-1 to TRBJ2-7; 7 nucleotides line up with TRBD2. The germline gives CDR1 DFQATT, CDR2 SNEGSKA (reference sequence). CDR3 size: 14 residues. Unmatched junction bases numbered 15, after V lost 6 bases and J lost 7 bases. As DNA, the CDR3 is TGCAGTGCCGGTGGCGGGGGAGATTTTGGGGAGCAGTACTTC. Translating it yields CSAGGGGDFGEQYF.

The chain links TRBV11-2 to TRBJ2-5; D assignment may be TRBD1 or TRBD2 (6 bases each). CDR1 and CDR2 from the germline V gene are SGHAT and FQNNGV. The germline V and J ends were trimmed by 1 base and 7 bases, with 16 bases remaining between them. The CDR3 consists of 15 residues. This CDR3 is CASSLVRGPRGTQYF. CDR3 in DNA: TGTGCCAGCAGCTTAGTCCGGGGGCCCAGGGGGACCCAGTACTTC.

This clonotype came up a few times. The chain carries TRBV7-2 and TRBJ1-2; D may be TRBD1 (5 bases). The germline gives CDR1 SGHTA, CDR2 FQGNSA. This CDR3 comprises 16 residues. Trimming pared 4 bases from V and 4 bases from J, leaving 19 bases between. CDR3 sequence: CASSSWATERGYGYTF. As DNA, the CDR3 is TGTGCCAGCAGCTCCTGGGCAACCGAGAGGGGCTATGGCTACACCTTC.